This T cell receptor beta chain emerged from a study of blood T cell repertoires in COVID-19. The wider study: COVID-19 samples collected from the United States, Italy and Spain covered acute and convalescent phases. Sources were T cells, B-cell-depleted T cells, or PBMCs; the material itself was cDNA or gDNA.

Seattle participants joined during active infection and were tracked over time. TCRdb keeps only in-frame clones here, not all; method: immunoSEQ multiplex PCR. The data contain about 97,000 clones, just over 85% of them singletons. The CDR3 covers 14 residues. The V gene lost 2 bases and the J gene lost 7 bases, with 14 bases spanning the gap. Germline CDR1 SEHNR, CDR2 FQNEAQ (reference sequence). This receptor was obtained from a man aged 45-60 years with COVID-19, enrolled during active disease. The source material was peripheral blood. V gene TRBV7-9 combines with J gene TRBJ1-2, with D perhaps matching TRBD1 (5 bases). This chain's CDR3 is CASSLSLGESGYTF. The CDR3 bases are TGTGCCAGCAGCTTATCCTTAGGGGAAAGTGGCTACACCTTC. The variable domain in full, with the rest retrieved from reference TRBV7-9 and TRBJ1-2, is DTGVSQNPRHKITKRGQNVTFRCDPISEHNRLYWYRQTLGQGPEFLTYFQNEAQLEKSRLLSDRFSAERPKGSFSTLEIQRTEQGDSAMYLCASSLSLGESGYTFGSGTRLTVV.